These T cell receptor beta chains were read from a single sample in a study of blood T cell repertoires in COVID-19. Sequenced by immunoSEQ multiplex PCR; TCRdb stores in-frame clones only, minus some. The table lists some 200,000 clones, 75% to 90% of them singletons. Sequenced material: peripheral blood. Every receptor here comes from a woman in her fifties or sixties with acute or convalescent COVID-19. The CDR3 runs from the conserved cysteine through the conserved F or W. A D gene is named only where the DNA matches it firmly. The size of a clone is reported for some rows only, either as once, few or many, or as a class for expanded clones.

TRBJ2-2	TRBV9	-	TRBD2	TGTGCCAGCAGCGTAGTCAGGGAGGGCCCCGGGGAGCTGTTTTTT	CASSVVREGPGELFF
TRBJ1-4	TRBV7-6	-	-	TGTGCCGCTAGGAAGGAAAAACTGTTTTTT	CAARKEKLFF
TRBJ2-1	TRBV4-1	once	TRBD2	TGCGCCAGCAGCCTGACTAGCGGGAGCTACAATGAGCAGTTCTTC	CASSLTSGSYNEQFF
TRBJ2-5	TRBV3-1/TRBV3-2	-	TRBD2	TGTGCCAGCAGCTACGGGACTAATCAAGAGACCCAGTACTTC	CASSYGTNQETQYF
TRBJ2-1	TRBV28	-	-	TGTGCCAGCAGGGCGGGACTCAGAAGGGGAGTGTATACCTCTGAGCAGTTCTTC	CASRAGLRRGVYTSEQFF
TRBJ1-2	TRBV29-1	-	-	TGCAGCGTTGAAGACCGGGGACTGCGGGGCTACACCTTC	CSVEDRGLRGYTF
TRBJ1-3	TRBV29-1	-	-	TGCAGCGTTTCGCCGGGACAATTAACCTCTGGAAACACCATATATTTT	CSVSPGQLTSGNTIYF
TRBJ1-2	TRBV9	-	-	TGTGCCAGCAGCGTAGGACCCGGTGCCGACAGGTACTATGGCTACACCTTC	CASSVGPGADRYYGYTF
TRBJ2-6	TRBV28	-	TRBD2	TGTGCCAGCAGTCTCGGCGGGGGCTCTGGGGCCAACGTCCTGACTTTC	CASSLGGGSGANVLTF
TRBJ2-5	TRBV3-1/TRBV3-2	-	-	TGTGCCAGCAGCCATAGCTTTCAAGAGACCCAGTACTTC	CASSHSFQETQYF
TRBJ1-5	TRBV28	-	-	TGTGCCAGCAGTTTCCACAGTCCCAATCAGCCCCAGCATTTT	CASSFHSPNQPQHF
TRBJ2-3	TRBV13	-	-	TGTGCCAGCAGGTCCGGGACAATAACAGATACGCAGTATTTT	CASRSGTITDTQYF
TRBJ1-4	TRBV2	-	-	TGTGCCAGCGGCCCCCCGCCAACTAATGAAAAACTGTTTTTT	CASGPPPTNEKLFF
TRBJ1-1	TRBV6-5	-	TRBD1	TGTGCCAGCAGTAACATCGGGACAGTGAACACTGAAGCTTTCTTT	CASSNIGTVNTEAFF
TRBJ2-1	TRBV7-6	-	TRBD2	TGTGCCAGCAGCTTAGCTTCCGGGAGGGGCAATGAGCAGTTCTTC	CASSLASGRGNEQFF
TRBJ1-2	TRBV5-1	-	-	TGCGCCAGCAGATCTCCCGGGACTAGCTATGGCTACACCTTC	CASRSPGTSYGYTF
TRBJ1-1	TRBV11-3	-	-	TGTGCCAGCAGCCCCACCGGGATCACTGAAGCTTTCTTT	CASSPTGITEAFF
TRBJ2-1	TRBV12-3/TRBV12-4	-	TRBD1	TGTGCCAGCAGTTCCCGGGACAGGTTGTTCTTC	CASSSRDRLFF
TRBJ2-2	TRBV5-1	-	-	TGCGCCAGCAGCTTTGGACAAGACACCGGGGAGCTGTTTTTT	CASSFGQDTGELFF
TRBJ1-4	TRBV18	-	-	TGTGCCAGCTCACCTGCGCAGGCCTGGGAAAAACTGTTTTTT	CASSPAQAWEKLFF
TRBJ1-1	TRBV2	-	-	TGTGCCAGCAGACGCGATATGAACACTGAAGCTTTCTTT	CASRRDMNTEAFF
TRBJ2-5	TRBV11-2	-	TRBD2	TGTGCCAGCAGCTTAGGGGATAGCGGGAGTCTAAAGACCCAGTACTTC	CASSLGDSGSLKTQYF
TRBJ1-5	TRBV20-1	-	TRBD1	TGCAGTGCTAGTGGGGACAGGGGGCCAGAACAGCCCCAGCATTTT	CSASGDRGPEQPQHF
TRBJ2-7	TRBV28	-	TRBD2	TGTGCCAGCAGACCTTCGGGACTAGCAAGTGAGCAGTACTTC	CASRPSGLASEQYF
TRBJ1-1	TRBV28	once	-	TGTGCCAGCAGACCTCCTCCCGGGACTTCTAACACTGAAGCTTTCTTT	CASRPPPGTSNTEAFF
TRBJ2-3	TRBV20-1	-	-	TGCAGTGCTAGTCTCTCTAGCGGCACAGATACGCAGTATTTT	CSASLSSGTDTQYF
TRBJ2-7	TRBV29-1	-	TRBD2	TGCAGCGTTGAAACTAGCGGGCACGCCTACGAGCAGTACTTC	CSVETSGHAYEQYF
TRBJ1-5	TRBV28	-	-	TGTGCCAGCAACCGAAGCGGGGGGAGCAATCAGCCCCAGCATTTT	CASNRSGGSNQPQHF
TRBJ1-2	TRBV14	-	TRBD1	TGTGCCAGCAGCCTCGGGACAGCCATGGTAGGGTATGGCTACACCTTC	CASSLGTAMVGYGYTF
TRBJ2-1	TRBV3-1/TRBV3-2	-	-	TGTGCCAGCAGCCAAGAAGTCTGGCCCTCCTACAATGAGCAGTTCTTC	CASSQEVWPSYNEQFF
TRBJ1-2	TRBV4-1	-	-	TGCGCCAGCAGCCAAGAAGGCGGGCATTATGGCTACACCTTC	CASSQEGGHYGYTF
TRBJ2-5	TRBV15	-	TRBD2	TGTGCCACCAGCAGAGATACCGCACGGGGGGTGGAGACCCAGTACTTC	CATSRDTARGVETQYF
TRBJ2-7	TRBV5-1	-	TRBD2	TGCGCCAGCAGCACACTAGCGGGCAACTACGAGCAGTACTTC	CASSTLAGNYEQYF
TRBJ2-3	TRBV7-9	-	TRBD2	TGTGCCAGCAGCTTAGGACTAGCGGGAGGAGATACGCAGTATTTT	CASSLGLAGGDTQYF
TRBJ1-5	TRBV19	once	TRBD1	TGTGCCAGTAGCAATACAGGGGGGATCAATCAGCCCCAGCATTTT	CASSNTGGINQPQHF
TRBJ2-3	TRBV5-4	-	TRBD2	TGTGCCAGCAGCTTCCCTAGCGGGAACACAGATACGCAGTATTTT	CASSFPSGNTDTQYF
TRBJ2-1	TRBV2	-	TRBD2	TGTGCCAGCAGTGTGGCTAGCGGGATGAGGAATGAGCAGTTCTTC	CASSVASGMRNEQFF
TRBJ2-3	TRBV2	-	-	TGTGCCAGCAGCGGGGTACTAAGCACAGATACGCAGTATTTT	CASSGVLSTDTQYF
TRBJ2-2	TRBV27	-	TRBD2	TGTGCCAGCAGTAGTCCGGGACTAGCGGGAAGGAACACCGGGGAGCTGTTTTTT	CASSSPGLAGRNTGELFF
TRBJ2-2	TRBV10-3	-	-	TGTGCCATCAGGGAACCAGGGACCGGGGAGCTGTTTTTT	CAIREPGTGELFF
TRBJ1-4	TRBV29-1	-	-	TGCAGCGTTGTACTATCCCGTGAAAAACTGTTTTTT	CSVVLSREKLFF
TRBJ2-1	TRBV5-1	-	TRBD1	TGCGCCAGCACCCCCAGACAGGGGGCAGGAGAGCAGTTCTTC	CASTPRQGAGEQFF
TRBJ2-7	TRBV5-1	-	-	TGCGCCAGCAGCTTGGTTAGGGGCCACGAGCAGTACTTC	CASSLVRGHEQYF
TRBJ1-5	TRBV18	-	TRBD1	TGTGCCAGCTCAGAGACAGGGGGCTTGAGCAATCAGCCCCAGCATTTT	CASSETGGLSNQPQHF
TRBJ2-1	TRBV5-4	-	TRBD1	TGTGCCAGCAGCCCCGGGGACAGGGGGAGGAATGAGCAGTTCTTC	CASSPGDRGRNEQFF
TRBJ2-7	TRBV7-9	-	TRBD1	TGTGCCAGCAGCTCCGGACAGGTTTCCTACGAGCAGTACTTC	CASSSGQVSYEQYF
TRBJ1-6	TRBV7-2	-	-	TGTGCCAGCAGCTTAATAGAGGCCCTTTCACCCCTCCACTTT	CASSLIEALSPLHF
TRBJ1-2	TRBV2	few	-	TGTGCCAGCAGTGCAATGGGAGGGTCCCTAGGCTACACCTTC	CASSAMGGSLGYTF
TRBJ2-2	TRBV7-7	-	TRBD1	TGTGCTAGCAGCAAGGACAGGGCGAACACCGGGGAGCTGTTTTTT	CASSKDRANTGELFF
TRBJ1-1	TRBV19	-	-	TGTGCCAGTAGTCAGGGTAGCCACACTGAAGCTTTCTTT	CASSQGSHTEAFF
TRBJ1-1	TRBV6-5	-	-	TGTGCCAGCAGCGAGGGGGGGAAGAACACTGAAGCTTTCTTT	CASSEGGKNTEAFF
TRBJ2-3	TRBV9	-	-	TGTGCCAGCAGCTACCGACAGACCACAGATACGCAGTATTTT	CASSYRQTTDTQYF
TRBJ1-3	TRBV30	-	TRBD1	TGTGCCTGGAGCGTCAGGGGGTCTGGAAACACCATATATTTT	CAWSVRGSGNTIYF
TRBJ2-5	TRBV7-2	-	TRBD2	TGTGCCAGCAGCTTAGTAAACAGAGCGGGGGAGACCCAGTACTTC	CASSLVNRAGETQYF
TRBJ1-2	TRBV12-3/TRBV12-4	-	-	TGTGCCACCGGGGAAGGGATAAACTATGGCTACACCTTC	CATGEGINYGYTF
TRBJ2-1	TRBV7-9	-	-	TGTGCCAGCAGCTTAGAGCCCCCCGGAGCCTATGAGCAGTTCTTC	CASSLEPPGAYEQFF
TRBJ1-1	TRBV3-1/TRBV3-2	-	TRBD1	TGTGCCGTAGAACAGGGGGGGGCTGAAGCTTTCTTT	CAVEQGGAEAFF